The next 3 T cell receptor beta chains were all read from a single sample in a study of CXCR3-negative and CXCR3-positive naive CD8 T cells. In preparing the TRB cDNA libraries, 5' RACE with UMI labels was used. Reanalyzing the 5' RACE reads, TCRdb keeps one entry per CDR3 protein, without DNA. Its table lists about 41,000 distinct CDR3 sequences. The sequencing sample was made of naive CXCR3- CD8+ T cells from blood. Subset in this sample: CD45RO-CCR7+CD27+CD95- naive CD8+ T cells lacking CXCR3 (TNR3-). These receptors all stem from a human donor in good health. Some clones in this sample may be carry-over from other donors' samples.

The chain employs TRBV29-1 and TRBJ2-3; TCRdb proposes TRBD1, but this gene call is untestable without DNA. The CDR3 has 13 residues. Germline V gene lookup returns CDR1 SQVTM and CDR2 ANQGSEA. This CDR3 is CSAVQGTTDTQYF.

The gene calls are TRBV5-1 and TRBJ2-2; TCRdb's D call of TRBD1 is untestable without DNA. Germline V gene lookup returns CDR1 SGHRS and CDR2 YFSETQ. This CDR3 comprises 15 residues. The CDR3 is CASSWTGQEAGELFF.

This rearrangement joins TRBV27 to TRBJ2-5; TCRdb's D call, TRBD2, is unchecked because there is no DNA. Germline CDR1 is MNHEY and CDR2 is SMNVEV (reference sequence). The CDR3 runs to 13 residues. This CDR3 reads CASSLSLAGGQYF.